What follows are 19 T cell receptor beta chains derived from one specimen sequenced in a study of cytomegalovirus exposure and HLA in healthy donors. This PCR relied on a set of 60 Vbeta primers and 13 Jbeta primers. Libraries were prepared by immunoSEQ multiplex PCR; TCRdb keeps only in-frame clonotypes and omits some of them. The sample yields approximately 140,000 clones, over 60% seen once. Sequencing was performed on PBMCs. These receptor sequences come from a woman aged 60-70 years in good health and CMV-seronegative.

This clone has a handful of counts. V usage is TRBV27 and J usage is TRBJ2-1; 8 nucleotides match TRBD1. V trimming: 5 bases; J trimming: 8 bases; junction bases outside the gene matches: 8. Germline V CDR1 and CDR2: MNHEY, SMNVEV (reference sequence). The CDR3 contains 14 residues. CDR3 amino acids: CASSGGTGIDEQFF. CDR3 DNA: TGTGCCAGCAGTGGCGGGACAGGTATCGATGAGCAGTTCTTC.

The chain recombines TRBV7-2 with TRBJ2-4, with TRBD1 identical over 8 bases. The CDR3 totals 16 residues. Germline V gene data show CDR1 as SGHTA and CDR2 as FQGNSA. Unmatched junction bases numbered 7, after V lost 1 base and J lost 5 bases. In DNA form, the CDR3 reads TGTGCCAGCAGCTTAGTACTCTCAGGGGGCGAAAACATTCAGTACTTC. Its translation is CASSLVLSGGENIQYF.

The chain is built from TRBV29-1 and TRBJ1-1, with unresolved D. This CDR3 region has 12 residues. In germline, CDR1 is SQVTM, CDR2 ANQGSEA. The V gene lost 5 bases and the J gene lost 7 bases, with 14 bases spanning the gap. CDR3 amino acids: CSVQAGNDEAFF. The CDR3 nucleotides are TGCAGCGTTCAGGCGGGTAATGATGAAGCTTTCTTT.

V is TRBV7-2 and J is TRBJ2-7; TRBD2 is a possible D gene (5 bases). CDR3 length equals 15 residues. Trimming took 0 bases from V and 2 from J, leaving 11 bases between them. Per the germline V gene, CDR1 is SGHTA and CDR2 is FQGNSA. The CDR3 reads CASSLARAEPYEQYF. The CDR3 DNA follows: TGTGCCAGCAGCTTAGCGAGGGCGGAGCCCTACGAGCAGTACTTC.

The rearrangement links TRBV5-1 to TRBJ2-7, with TRBD2 as a possible D gene (6 bases). The germline V and J ends were trimmed by 3 bases and 4 bases, with 14 bases remaining between them. This CDR3 has 14 amino acids. Per the germline V gene, CDR1 is SGHRS and CDR2 is YFSETQ. The chain's CDR3 is CASSSTSRRYEQYF. The CDR3 coding sequence is TGCGCCAGCAGCTCGACTAGTCGGAGATACGAGCAGTACTTC.

This clone was seen only a few times. The V and J genes are TRBV5-4 and TRBJ1-5, with unresolved D. This CDR3 contains 14 residues. Trimming removed 4 bases from V and 3 bases from J, with 11 bases in between. The germline gives CDR1 SGHNT, CDR2 YYREEE (reference sequence). CDR3 sequence: CASSNGENNQPQHF. CDR3 nucleotides: TGTGCCAGCAGCAACGGGGAAAACAATCAGCCCCAGCATTTT.

This chain uses TRBV5-1 with TRBJ2-5, with 9 bases fitting TRBD1. TRBJ2-7 explains the end of the DNA better; the J call may be wrong. The CDR3 extends over 14 amino acids. Germline assignment: CDR1 SGHRS and CDR2 YFSETQ. CDR3 in DNA: TGCGCCAGCAGGGATGCGGGACAGGGCTACGAGCAGTACTTC. Translated: CASRDAGQGYEQYF.

The chain links TRBV6-6 to TRBJ1-1; 7 nucleotides line up with TRBD1. The length of the CDR3 is 14 residues. V was pared by 5 bases and J by 0 bases, with 3 bases of the junction left unmatched. The germline V gene has CDR1 MNHNY and CDR2 SVGAGI (reference sequence). As DNA, the CDR3 is TGTGCCAGCAGTCCACAGGGGATGAACACTGAAGCTTTCTTT. Its protein product is CASSPQGMNTEAFF.

This clone was observed once. This chain joins TRBV9 and TRBJ1-2, with D maybe TRBD1 (6 bases). CDR3 length: 15 amino acids. The germline V gene has CDR1 SGDLS and CDR2 YYNGEE. The V gene lost 2 bases and the J gene lost 7 bases, with 18 bases spanning the gap. Here the CDR3 reads CASSVHGGGPSGYTF. As DNA, the CDR3 is TGTGCCAGCAGCGTCCACGGGGGGGGCCCTAGTGGCTACACCTTC.

This clone was picked up a small number of times. The CDR3 loop reads CASSLGLGTGDEQFF. CDR3 bases: TGTGCCAGCAGCTTAGGACTAGGCACGGGTGATGAGCAGTTCTTC. The chain uses TRBV5-6 and TRBJ2-1, with 7 bases lining up with TRBD2. After removal of 2 bases from V and 8 bases from J, the junction contained 10 bases not matched to a gene. Germline loops: CDR1 SGHDT, CDR2 YYEEEE. This CDR3 contains 15 residues.

The rearrangement links TRBV7-6 to TRBJ1-2, with a tentative D call TRBD1 (5 bases). CDR3 length: 15 residues. The germline V gene encodes CDR1 SGHVS and CDR2 FNYEAQ. V gave up 5 bases and J gave up 2 bases, with 15 bases separating them. The CDR3 region is CASSANLTVNYGYTF. The DNA of the CDR3 is TGTGCCAGCAGCGCTAACTTGACAGTGAACTATGGCTACACCTTC.

The chain combines TRBV5-4 with TRBJ2-5, with 7 bases identical to TRBD1. Germline V gives CDR1 SGHNT, CDR2 YYREEE (reference sequence). This CDR3 comprises 14 residues. Germline trimming cut 4 bases from V and 2 bases from J; bases unmatched to any gene: 5. CDR3: CASSRGTAQETQYF. The CDR3 bases are TGTGCCAGCAGCCGAGGGACAGCTCAAGAGACCCAGTACTTC.

The chain combines TRBV27 with TRBJ1-5; the D gene is possibly TRBD1 (6 bases). This CDR3 is built from 14 residues. Deletions cut 7 bases from V and 7 bases from J, with 17 bases between. CDR1 and CDR2 from the germline V gene are MNHEY and SMNVEV (reference sequence). The CDR3 sequence: CASTTRGGGQPQHF. The CDR3, as DNA: TGTGCCAGCACCACCCGCGGGGGCGGACAGCCCCAGCATTTT.

This chain connects TRBV19 to TRBJ2-7, with TRBD2 as a possible D gene (5 bases). The CDR3 runs 13 residues. Trimming pared 4 bases from V and 2 bases from J, leaving 9 bases between. Germline lookup yields CDR1 LNHDA and CDR2 SQIVND (reference sequence). The CDR3 is CASSTLATYEQYF. In DNA form, the CDR3 reads TGTGCCAGTAGTACTCTAGCCACCTACGAGCAGTACTTC.

The chain combines TRBV6-4 with TRBJ1-6, with unresolved D. The V end was cut by 2 bases, the J end by 14 bases, with 13 bases between. Germline values: CDR1 MRHNA, CDR2 SNTAGT. CDR3 length: 13 residues. The CDR3 loop is CASSDGPSGTLHF. DNA of the CDR3: TGTGCCAGCAGTGACGGACCGAGCGGCACCCTCCACTTT.

The genes are TRBV7-8 and TRBJ2-5; D remains unclear. Germline V lookup: CDR1 SGHVS, CDR2 FQNEAQ. The CDR3 consists of 15 residues. The V end lost 5 bases, the J end lost 2 bases, and 15 bases lay between the germline ends. Here the CDR3 reads CASSHPLGLQETQYF. The CDR3 nucleotides are TGTGCCAGCAGCCACCCCTTGGGCCTTCAAGAGACCCAGTACTTC.

The chain joins TRBV7-2 to TRBJ2-1; 13 nucleotides agree with TRBD2. This CDR3 region has 17 residues. The germline gives CDR1 SGHTA, CDR2 FQGNSA. With 4 bases clipped from V and 4 bases from J, the junction kept 7 bases outside the gene matches. CDR3 in DNA: TGTGCCAGCAGCTCGACTAGCGGGGGGCCCCCATACAATGAGCAGTTCTTC. Amino acid sequence: CASSSTSGGPPYNEQFF.

This clone appeared a few times. This chain connects TRBV19 to TRBJ2-1, with D possibly being TRBD2 (10 bases). The CDR3 has 19 amino acids. Trimming shortened V by 11 bases and J by 9 bases, and 38 bases separated the two germline ends. Germline V gene data show CDR1 as LNHDA and CDR2 as SQIVND (reference sequence). DNA for the CDR3: TGTGCCCGGGGACTACAGGGGGCATCTAGCGGGAGACGGGGAGGTGAGCAGTTCTTC. Translation: CARGLQGASSGRRGGEQFF.

This clone appeared a single time. The J gene is TRBJ1-1, the V gene TRBV11-2; D unclear. V lost 5 bases, J lost 0 bases, and 13 bases lay in between. Germline V gives CDR1 SGHAT, CDR2 FQNNGV. The length of the CDR3 is 15 residues. CDR3 DNA sequence: TGTGCCAGCAGCCGTTACAGTGAAATGAACACTGAAGCTTTCTTT. Residues: CASSRYSEMNTEAFF.